Presented here are 24 T cell receptor beta chains from one specimen sequenced in a study of T cell repertoires in cytomegalovirus infection (dated by TCRdb to about 2019). Sequencing instrument: Illumina HiSeq 1500. Using fastp at Q25 and MiXCR, TCRdb reprocessed the public reads and kept productive beta chains. Records with the same CDR3 protein are collapsed into one entry carrying the most frequent genes and DNA. The sample table contains 310,000 or so distinct CDR3 sequences; only one count was recorded for 15% to 20% of them. Of the sample, 12% falls within the top ten clones. The specimen sequenced was PBMCs. Receptors were obtained from a human donor in good health (CMV status not recorded). Some clones in this sample may be carry-over from other donors' samples.

V and J are TRBV6-1 and TRBJ1-5; D possibly corresponds to TRBD1 (5 bases). Germline loops: CDR1 MNHNS, CDR2 SASEGT. Trimming took 1 base from V and 7 from J, leaving 14 bases between them. The CDR3 is made up of 15 amino acids. The chain's CDR3 is CASSEDLGVYQPQHF. In DNA, the CDR3 is TGTGCCAGCAGTGAAGATTTGGGGGTTTACCAGCCCCAGCATTTT.

This clonotype appeared many times. The V call is TRBV7-8, the J call TRBJ1-1; D may be TRBD1 (5 bases). CDR1 is SGHVS and CDR2 is FQNEAQ in the germline V gene. The CDR3 is 15 residues long. The V end lost 3 bases, the J end lost 1 base, and 12 bases lay between the germline ends. Here the CDR3 DNA reads TGTGCCAGCAGCTTCAGGGTGGGAGCGAACACTGAAGCTTTCTTT. This translates into CASSFRVGANTEAFF. The entire variable domain, with the rest obtained from reference TRBV7-8 and TRBJ1-1, is as follows: GAGVSQSPRYKVAKRGQDVALRCDPISGHVSLFWYQQALGQGPEFLTYFQNEAQLDKSGLPSDRFFAERPEGSVSTLKIQRTQQEDSAVYLCASSFRVGANTEAFFGQGTRLTVV.

This chain joins TRBV12-3 or TRBV12-4 and TRBJ2-7; TRBD2 matches 8 bases. CDR3 length equals 14 residues. J lost 2 bases, V lost 7 bases, and 7 bases had no gene match. CDR3: CASTPGTRTYEQYF. As DNA, the CDR3 is TGTGCCAGCACCCCCGGGACTAGAACCTACGAGCAGTACTTC.

This clonotype was recorded at least ten times. The CDR3 DNA is TGTGCCAGCAGCGTGTGGAGCAATCAGCCCCAGCATTTT. Translating gives CASSVWSNQPQHF. The chain links TRBV7-3 to TRBJ1-5, with D unresolved. CDR1 SGHTA and CDR2 FQGTGA come from the germline V gene. This CDR3 spans 13 amino acids. V lost 5 bases and J lost 1, with 6 bases in between.

This clonotype was picked up a small number of times. This chain uses TRBV28 with TRBJ2-6; no clear D. Germline V gene sequence: CDR1 MDHEN, CDR2 SYDVKM. The CDR3 spans 15 residues. Trimming removed 6 bases at V and 4 bases at J, with 13 bases between. This CDR3 is CASSRLIVGANVLTF. In nucleotides, the CDR3 is TGTGCCAGCAGCCGCCTTATCGTGGGGGCCAACGTCCTGACTTTC.

This clonotype has more than one count but fewer than ten. The chain couples TRBV20-1 to TRBJ1-1, with D unclear. The length of the CDR3 is 14 residues. V was cut by 8 bases and J by 4 bases, with 20 bases left in between. Per the germline V gene, CDR1 is DFQATT and CDR2 is SNEGSKA (reference sequence). The CDR3: CSSSAASESTEAFF. CDR3 coding DNA: TGCAGTTCTTCCGCGGCTTCGGAGTCCACTGAAGCTTTCTTT.

This rearrangement joins TRBV10-3 to TRBJ1-2, with TRBD1 identical over 9 bases. Germline V lookup: CDR1 ENHRY, CDR2 SYGVKD. V shed 6 bases and J 3 bases; nucleotides not matched to a gene: 8. This CDR3 is built from 15 residues. CDR3 protein: CAISSDRGFYYGYTF. The DNA of the CDR3 is TGTGCCATCAGCTCGGACAGGGGATTTTACTATGGCTACACCTTC.

At least ten counts were recorded for this clonotype. V gene TRBV7-8 combines with J gene TRBJ2-3; perhaps TRBD2 as D (6 bases). Trimming shortened V by 2 bases and J by 0 bases, and 15 bases separated the two germline ends. The CDR3 spans 17 residues. Germline V gene data show CDR1 as SGHVS and CDR2 as FQNEAQ. The CDR3 spells CASSLPHLTRSTDTQYF. The CDR3 DNA sequence: TGTGCCAGCAGCTTACCCCACCTGACTAGGAGCACAGATACGCAGTATTTT. Using reference TRBV7-8 and TRBJ2-3 for the parts outside the CDR3, the full variable domain is GAGVSQSPRYKVAKRGQDVALRCDPISGHVSLFWYQQALGQGPEFLTYFQNEAQLDKSGLPSDRFFAERPEGSVSTLKIQRTQQEDSAVYLCASSLPHLTRSTDTQYFGPGTRLTVL.

The genes are TRBV20-1 and TRBJ2-1, with TRBD2 identical over 13 bases. With 5 bases clipped from V and 2 bases from J, the junction kept 6 bases outside the gene matches. Germline lookup yields CDR1 DFQATT and CDR2 SNEGSKA (reference sequence). The CDR3 loop spans 16 amino acids. CDR3: CSALLAGGPTYNEQFF. CDR3 DNA: TGCAGTGCTCTACTAGCGGGGGGGCCCACCTACAATGAGCAGTTCTTC.

This clonotype has only a few counts. The chain couples TRBV10-3 to TRBJ1-3; D is possibly TRBD1 (5 bases). There are 17 residues in the CDR3. Germline assignment: CDR1 ENHRY and CDR2 SYGVKD. V was cut by 3 bases and J by 3 bases, with 18 bases left in between. CDR3 sequence reads: CAISEMDNRKNGNTIYF. The CDR3 coding sequence is TGTGCCATCAGTGAAATGGATAACAGGAAAAATGGAAACACCATATATTTT.

V gene TRBV20-1 combines with J gene TRBJ2-1; D tentatively fits TRBD1 or TRBD2 (6 bases each). The CDR3 loop spans 13 amino acids. Trimming left V 1 base short and J 10 bases short, with 14 bases between. CDR1 and CDR2 (germline): DFQATT, SNEGSKA (reference sequence). CDR3 sequence: CSARATSTGEQFF. CDR3 DNA sequence: TGCAGTGCTAGAGCGACTAGTACAGGGGAGCAGTTCTTC.

The chain couples TRBV7-9 to TRBJ1-3, with no clear D. The CDR3 contains 17 residues. From germline, CDR1 is SEHNR and CDR2 FQNEAQ (reference sequence). V shed 1 base and J shed 0 bases, with 13 bases lying between them. The CDR3 is CASSLVSGPSSGNTIYF. The CDR3 DNA reads as TGTGCCAGCAGCTTAGTATCCGGGCCCAGCTCTGGAAACACCATATATTTT.

J is TRBJ2-5 and V is TRBV10-3; D is possibly TRBD1 (6 bases). V lost 6 bases, J lost 4 bases, and 9 bases lay in between. CDR3 length: 12 residues. The germline V gene encodes CDR1 ENHRY and CDR2 SYGVKD. CDR3: CAISRGGETQYF. CDR3 bases: TGTGCCATCAGCAGGGGCGGAGAGACCCAGTACTTC.

This clonotype was seen at least ten times. In DNA, the CDR3 is TGCGCCAGCAGCCAGCGCTCCGACACCCCGAACACTGAAGCTTTCTTT. Translating it yields CASSQRSDTPNTEAFF. The chain couples TRBV4-1 to TRBJ1-1; D is unclear. The CDR3 is made up of 16 amino acids. The germline CDR1 and CDR2 sequences are MGHRA and YSYEKL. Trimming stripped 3 bases from V and 1 base from J, with 15 bases between.

In this sample, this clonotype turned up many times. V and J are TRBV7-2 and TRBJ1-1; D is undetermined. The V end was cut by 5 bases, the J end by 3 bases, with 10 bases between. The CDR3 spans 13 residues. The germline gives CDR1 SGHTA, CDR2 FQGNSA. CDR3 amino acids: CASSPPGYTEAFF. Here the CDR3 DNA reads TGTGCCAGCAGCCCCCCGGGCTACACTGAAGCTTTCTTT. Full variable domain (remainder filled in from reference TRBV7-2 and TRBJ1-1): GAGVSQSPSNKVTEKGKDVELRCDPISGHTALYWYRQSLGQGLEFLIYFQGNSAPDKSGLPSDRFSAERTGGSVSTLTIQRTQQEDSAVYLCASSPPGYTEAFFGQGTRLTVV.

The V call is TRBV25-1, the J call TRBJ2-2, with D perhaps matching TRBD2 (6 bases). The CDR3 has 19 residues. Germline CDR1 is MGHDK and CDR2 is SYGVNS. Trimming cost V 1 base and J 1 base, with 19 bases left between them. This chain's CDR3 is CASSELAVWASENTGELFF. CDR3 DNA: TGTGCCAGCAGTGAATTAGCAGTTTGGGCTAGCGAGAACACCGGGGAGCTGTTTTTT. Complete variable domain (other parts from reference TRBV25-1 and TRBJ2-2): EADIYQTPRYLVIGTGKKITLECSQTMGHDKMYWYQQDPGMELHLIHYSYGVNSTEKGDLSSESTVSRIRTEHFPLTLESARPSHTSQYLCASSELAVWASENTGELFFGEGSRLTVL.

This clonotype appeared a few times. The chain combines TRBV7-6 with TRBJ2-5; 8 bases agree with TRBD1. With 4 bases clipped from V and 5 bases from J, the junction kept 6 bases outside the gene matches. This CDR3 is 14 amino acids long. CDR1 and CDR2 (germline): SGHVS, FNYEAQ. The CDR3 DNA is TGTGCCAGCAGCTCTCAGGGGGCGCCGGAGACCCAGTACTTC. Amino acids: CASSSQGAPETQYF.

The rearrangement joins TRBV12-3 or TRBV12-4 to TRBJ1-5; the D gene is possibly TRBD1 (5 bases). Trimming pared 7 bases from V and 6 bases from J, leaving 13 bases between. This CDR3 contains 13 residues. Here the CDR3 reads CASIRDPLQPQHF. CDR3 sequence (DNA): TGTGCCAGCATCCGGGACCCCCTTCAGCCCCAGCATTTT.

This clonotype was seen a handful of times. This chain joins TRBV10-3 and TRBJ2-7; TRBD2 matches at 14 bases. This CDR3 is 19 amino acids long. V was clipped by 5 bases and J by 3 bases; unmatched bases: 15. CDR1 and CDR2 from the germline V gene are ENHRY and SYGVKD. The DNA of the CDR3 is TGTGCCATCAGTCCATCCAATGGACTAGCGGGGGGCGCCGACTACGAGCAGTACTTC. Translating gives CAISPSNGLAGGADYEQYF.

This chain uses TRBV6-5 with TRBJ1-2, with 8 bases matching TRBD1. CDR3 length: 14 residues. Germline trimming cut 5 bases from V and 3 bases from J; bases unmatched to any gene: 5. Germline CDR1 is MNHEY and CDR2 is SVGAGI. The CDR3 reads CASSVETGDYGYTF. The CDR3 nucleotides are TGTGCCAGCAGTGTGGAGACAGGGGACTATGGCTACACCTTC.

In its sample, this clonotype was seen a few times. V usage is TRBV7-9 and J usage is TRBJ1-2; D call uncertain. The length of the CDR3 is 11 residues. Germline V CDR1 and CDR2: SEHNR, FQNEAQ (reference sequence). Trimming stripped 3 bases from V and 10 bases from J, with 9 bases between. The CDR3 nucleotides are TGTGCCAGCAGCTTCGATTCAATCTACACCTTC. Protein product: CASSFDSIYTF.

The gene calls are TRBV20-1 and TRBJ2-1; the match to TRBD1 covers 10 bases. The V gene end was trimmed by 4 bases and the J gene end by 4 bases; junction bases not matched to a gene: 7. CDR3 length equals 15 residues. Germline assignment: CDR1 DFQATT and CDR2 SNEGSKA (reference sequence). This CDR3 reads CSAKRTGGNYNEQFF. The CDR3 region has the DNA TGCAGTGCTAAGAGGACAGGGGGGAATTACAATGAGCAGTTCTTC.

This clonotype was counted between two and nine times. The gene calls are TRBV4-1 and TRBJ2-6; TRBD2 matches at 7 bases. J was trimmed by 4 bases and V by 4 bases; bases with no gene match: 13. The CDR3 length is 18 residues. CDR1 is MGHRA, CDR2 YSYEKL, per germline. This CDR3 is CASSLMGGGLAGANVLTF. Here the CDR3 DNA reads TGCGCCAGCAGCCTAATGGGGGGGGGATTGGCAGGGGCCAACGTCCTGACTTTC.

This clonotype was seen a few times. This rearrangement joins TRBV20-1 to TRBJ2-5; D remains unclear. V lost 0 bases and J lost 2, with 7 bases in between. The CDR3 runs to 13 residues. CDR1 and CDR2 from the germline V gene are DFQATT and SNEGSKA (reference sequence). In nucleotides, the CDR3 is TGCAGTGCTAGAGATAGGAATCAAGAGACCCAGTACTTC. This encodes CSARDRNQETQYF.